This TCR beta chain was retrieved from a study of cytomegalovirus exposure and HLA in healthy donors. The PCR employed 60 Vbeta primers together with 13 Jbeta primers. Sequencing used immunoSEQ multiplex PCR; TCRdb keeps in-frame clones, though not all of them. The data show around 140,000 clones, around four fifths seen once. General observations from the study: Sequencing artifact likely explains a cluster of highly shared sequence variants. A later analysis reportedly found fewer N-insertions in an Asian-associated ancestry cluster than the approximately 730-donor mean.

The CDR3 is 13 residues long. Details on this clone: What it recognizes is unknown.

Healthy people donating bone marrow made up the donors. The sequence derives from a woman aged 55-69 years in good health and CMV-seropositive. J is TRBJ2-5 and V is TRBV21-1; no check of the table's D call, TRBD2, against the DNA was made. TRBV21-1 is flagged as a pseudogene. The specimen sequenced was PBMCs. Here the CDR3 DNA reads TGTGCCAGCAGCAAATCGGGCCAAGAGACCCAGTACTTC. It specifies CASSKSGQETQYF.